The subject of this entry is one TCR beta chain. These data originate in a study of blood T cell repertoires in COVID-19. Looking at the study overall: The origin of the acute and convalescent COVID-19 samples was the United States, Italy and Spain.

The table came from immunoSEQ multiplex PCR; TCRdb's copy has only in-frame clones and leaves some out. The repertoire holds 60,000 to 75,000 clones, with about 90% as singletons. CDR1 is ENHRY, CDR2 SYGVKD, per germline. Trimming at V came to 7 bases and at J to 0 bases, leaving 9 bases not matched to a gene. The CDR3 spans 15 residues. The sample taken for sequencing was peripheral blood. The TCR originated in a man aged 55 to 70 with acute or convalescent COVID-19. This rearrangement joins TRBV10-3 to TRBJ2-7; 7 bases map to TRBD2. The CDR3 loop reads CAINAGRVGSYEQYF. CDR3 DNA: TGTGCCATCAACGCAGGGAGGGTCGGCTCCTACGAGCAGTACTTC.